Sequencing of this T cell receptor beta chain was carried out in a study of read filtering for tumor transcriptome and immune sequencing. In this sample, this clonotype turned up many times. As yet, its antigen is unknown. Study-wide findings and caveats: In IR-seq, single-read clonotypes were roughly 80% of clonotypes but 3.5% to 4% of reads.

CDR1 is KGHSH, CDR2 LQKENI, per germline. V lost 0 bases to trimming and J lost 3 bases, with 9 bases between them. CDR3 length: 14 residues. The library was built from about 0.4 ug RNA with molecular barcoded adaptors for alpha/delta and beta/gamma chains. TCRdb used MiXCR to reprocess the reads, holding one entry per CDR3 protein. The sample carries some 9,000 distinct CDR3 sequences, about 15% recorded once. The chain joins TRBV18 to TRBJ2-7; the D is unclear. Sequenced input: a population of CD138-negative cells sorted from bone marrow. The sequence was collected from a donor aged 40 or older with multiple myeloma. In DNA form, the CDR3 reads TGTGCCAGCTCACCACCATCGATACGCTACGAGCAGTACTTC. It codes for CASSPPSIRYEQYF.